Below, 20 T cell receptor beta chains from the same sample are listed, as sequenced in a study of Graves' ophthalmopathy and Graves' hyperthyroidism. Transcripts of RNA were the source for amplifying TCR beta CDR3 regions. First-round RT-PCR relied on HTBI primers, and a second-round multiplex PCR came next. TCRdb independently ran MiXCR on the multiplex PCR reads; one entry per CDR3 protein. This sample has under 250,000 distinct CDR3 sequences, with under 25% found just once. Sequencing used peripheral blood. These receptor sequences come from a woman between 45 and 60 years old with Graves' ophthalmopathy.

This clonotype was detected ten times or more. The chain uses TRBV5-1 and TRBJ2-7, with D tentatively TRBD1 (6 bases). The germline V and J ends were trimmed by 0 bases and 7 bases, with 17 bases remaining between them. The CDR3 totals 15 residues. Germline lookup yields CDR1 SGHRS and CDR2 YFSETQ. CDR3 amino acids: CASSLVTGQAGEQYF. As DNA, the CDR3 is TGCGCCAGCAGCTTGGTTACAGGGCAAGCTGGAGAGCAGTACTTC. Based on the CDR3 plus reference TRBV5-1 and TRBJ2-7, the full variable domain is KAGVTQTPRYLIKTRGQQVTLSCSPISGHRSVSWYQQTPGQGLQFLFEYFSETQRNKGNFPGRFSGRQFSNSRSEMNVSTLELGDSALYLCASSLVTGQAGEQYFGPGTRLTVT.

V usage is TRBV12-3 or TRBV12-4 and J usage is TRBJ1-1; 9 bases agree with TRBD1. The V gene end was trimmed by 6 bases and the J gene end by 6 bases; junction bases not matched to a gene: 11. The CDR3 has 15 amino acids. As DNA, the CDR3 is TGTGCCAGCAGGGGGACAGGGAGGTTTGACGCTGAAGCTTTCTTT. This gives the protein CASRGTGRFDAEAFF.

CDR3 in DNA: TGTGCCAGCAGCTTAGATAGACGAGATAACTATGGCTACACCTTC. Translation: CASSLDRRDNYGYTF. The chain links TRBV7-8 to TRBJ1-2; D ambiguous. V lost 1 base and J lost 1, with 10 bases in between. This CDR3 has 15 residues. Germline CDR1 is SGHVS and CDR2 is FQNEAQ.

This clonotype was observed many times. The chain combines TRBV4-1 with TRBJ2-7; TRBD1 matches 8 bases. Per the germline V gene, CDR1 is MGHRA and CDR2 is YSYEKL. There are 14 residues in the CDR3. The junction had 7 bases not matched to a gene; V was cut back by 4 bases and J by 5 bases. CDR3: CASSPRQGLDEQYF. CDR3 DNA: TGCGCCAGCAGCCCCCGACAGGGGTTGGACGAGCAGTACTTC.

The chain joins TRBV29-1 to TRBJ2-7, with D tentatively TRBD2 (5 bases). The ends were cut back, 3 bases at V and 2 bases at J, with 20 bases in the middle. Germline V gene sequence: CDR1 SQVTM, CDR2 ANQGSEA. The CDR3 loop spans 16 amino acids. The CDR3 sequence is CSVESLVSPSTYEQYF. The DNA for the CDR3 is TGCAGCGTTGAGTCACTAGTTAGCCCCTCAACCTACGAGCAGTACTTC.

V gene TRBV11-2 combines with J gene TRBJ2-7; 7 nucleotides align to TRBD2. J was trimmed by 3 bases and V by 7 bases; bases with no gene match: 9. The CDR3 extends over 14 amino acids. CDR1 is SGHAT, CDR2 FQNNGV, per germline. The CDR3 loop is CASTPVAGVYEQYF. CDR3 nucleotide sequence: TGTGCCAGCACCCCAGTGGCGGGAGTCTACGAGCAGTACTTC.

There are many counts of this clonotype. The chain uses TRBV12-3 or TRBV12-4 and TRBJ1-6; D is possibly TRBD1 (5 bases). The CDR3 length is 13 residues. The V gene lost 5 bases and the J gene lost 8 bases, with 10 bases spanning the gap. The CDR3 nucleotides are TGTGCCAGCAGTCTCGGGGGGGATTCACCCCTCCACTTT. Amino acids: CASSLGGDSPLHF.

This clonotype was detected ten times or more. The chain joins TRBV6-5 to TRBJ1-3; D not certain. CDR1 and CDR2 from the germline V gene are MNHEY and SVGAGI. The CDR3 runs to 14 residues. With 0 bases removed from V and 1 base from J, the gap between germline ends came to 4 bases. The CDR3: CASSYSSSGNTIYF. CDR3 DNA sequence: TGTGCCAGCAGTTACTCGAGTTCTGGAAACACCATATATTTT.

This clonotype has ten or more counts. The CDR3: CASSSRGGAGTEAFF. The CDR3 DNA is TGCGCCAGCAGCTCAAGGGGGGGGGCGGGGACTGAAGCTTTCTTT. V and J are TRBV4-1 and TRBJ1-1; D perhaps matches TRBD1 (6 bases). The germline gives CDR1 MGHRA, CDR2 YSYEKL. Deletions cut 5 bases from V and 5 bases from J, with 18 bases between. The CDR3 runs 15 residues.

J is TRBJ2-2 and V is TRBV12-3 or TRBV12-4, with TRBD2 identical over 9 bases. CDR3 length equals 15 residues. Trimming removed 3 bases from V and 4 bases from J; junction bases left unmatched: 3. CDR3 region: CASSFLAGITGELFF. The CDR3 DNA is TGTGCCAGCAGTTTCCTAGCGGGAATCACCGGGGAGCTGTTTTTT.

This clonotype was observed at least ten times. The CDR3 DNA reads as TGTGCCTGGAGTGTACAATTCGGGGGGGTGAACACTGAAGCTTTCTTT. It specifies CAWSVQFGGVNTEAFF. The chain employs TRBV30 and TRBJ1-1; a weak D match, TRBD1 (5 bases). Germline CDR1 GTSNPN, CDR2 SVGIG (reference sequence). V was trimmed by 0 bases and J by 0 bases, leaving 14 bases between them. The CDR3 spans 16 residues.

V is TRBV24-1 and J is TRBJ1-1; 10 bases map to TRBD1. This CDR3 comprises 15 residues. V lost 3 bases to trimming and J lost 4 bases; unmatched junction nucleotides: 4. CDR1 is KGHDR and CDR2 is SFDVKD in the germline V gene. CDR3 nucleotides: TGTGCCACCAGTGATCCGGGACAGGGGTTCACTGAAGCTTTCTTT. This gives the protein CATSDPGQGFTEAFF.

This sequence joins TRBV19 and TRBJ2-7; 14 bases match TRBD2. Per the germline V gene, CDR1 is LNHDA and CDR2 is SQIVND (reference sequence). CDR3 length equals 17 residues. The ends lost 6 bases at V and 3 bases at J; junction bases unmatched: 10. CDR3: CASRPGTSGSKSYEQYF. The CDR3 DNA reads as TGTGCCAGTAGACCCGGGACTAGCGGGAGTAAGAGCTACGAGCAGTACTTC.

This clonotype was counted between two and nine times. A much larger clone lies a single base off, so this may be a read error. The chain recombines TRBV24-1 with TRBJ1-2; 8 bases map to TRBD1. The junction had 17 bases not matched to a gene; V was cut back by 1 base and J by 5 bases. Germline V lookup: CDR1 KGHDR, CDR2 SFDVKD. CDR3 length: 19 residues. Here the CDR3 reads CATSDLQGWRQGLLYGYTF. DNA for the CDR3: TGTGCCACCAGTGATTTACAGGGGTGGAGACAGGGGTTATTATATGGCTACACCTTC.

The CDR3 protein is CASSFRANTEAFF. CDR3 coding DNA: TGTGCCAGCAGTTTTAGGGCGAACACTGAAGCTTTCTTT. The rearrangement joins TRBV12-3 or TRBV12-4 to TRBJ1-1; D not certain. Trimming took 3 bases from V and 1 from J, leaving 6 bases between them. This CDR3 comprises 13 residues.

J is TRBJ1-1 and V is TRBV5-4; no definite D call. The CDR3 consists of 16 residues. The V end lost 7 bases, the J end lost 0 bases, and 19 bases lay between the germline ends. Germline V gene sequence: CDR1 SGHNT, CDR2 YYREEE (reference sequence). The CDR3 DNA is TGTGCCAGCTTTTCTTGGACGGAGGGAGTGAACACTGAAGCTTTCTTT. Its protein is CASFSWTEGVNTEAFF.

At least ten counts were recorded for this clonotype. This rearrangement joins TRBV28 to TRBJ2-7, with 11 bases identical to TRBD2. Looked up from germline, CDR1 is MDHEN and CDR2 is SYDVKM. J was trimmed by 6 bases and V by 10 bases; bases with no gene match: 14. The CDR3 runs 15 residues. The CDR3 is CATQEGSGRAREQYF. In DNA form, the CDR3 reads TGTGCCACCCAGGAGGGTAGCGGGAGGGCCCGCGAGCAGTACTTC.

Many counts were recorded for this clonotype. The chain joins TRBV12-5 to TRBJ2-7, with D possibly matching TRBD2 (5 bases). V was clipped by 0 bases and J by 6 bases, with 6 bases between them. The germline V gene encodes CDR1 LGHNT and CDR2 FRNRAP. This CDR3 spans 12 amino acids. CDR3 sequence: CASGLVRGEQYF. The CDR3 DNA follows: TGTGCTAGTGGTTTGGTACGGGGCGAGCAGTACTTC.

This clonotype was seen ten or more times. CDR3 loop: CASSIDRLGNQPQHF. In nucleotides, the CDR3 is TGTGCCAGTAGTATAGATCGCCTGGGAAATCAGCCCCAGCATTTT. The chain has TRBV19 and TRBJ1-5; D remains ambiguous. V was trimmed by 0 bases and J by 4 bases, leaving 10 bases between them. This CDR3 contains 15 residues. In germline, CDR1 is LNHDA, CDR2 SQIVND (reference sequence). The full variable domain, completed using reference TRBV19 and TRBJ1-5, is DGGITQSPKYLFRKEGQNVTLSCEQNLNHDAMYWYRQDPGQGLRLIYYSQIVNDFQKGDIAEGYSVSREKKESFPLTVTSAQKNPTAFYLCASSIDRLGNQPQHFGDGTRLSIL.

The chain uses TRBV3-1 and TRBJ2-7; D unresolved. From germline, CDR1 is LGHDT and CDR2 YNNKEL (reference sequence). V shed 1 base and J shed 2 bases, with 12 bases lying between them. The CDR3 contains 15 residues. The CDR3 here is CASSQVLRPPYEQYF. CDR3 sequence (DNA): TGTGCCAGCAGCCAAGTCTTGCGGCCCCCCTACGAGCAGTACTTC.